This passage covers 11 T cell receptor beta chains from one sample sequenced in a study of T cell responses to AZD1222 COVID-19 vaccine. TCRdb's copy holds only in-frame clones and misses some; the assay was immunoSEQ multiplex PCR. The sample consists of over 95,000 clones, 91% of them appearing once. The sequences come from peripheral blood, collected on day 0 of AZD1222 vaccination. These receptors originate from an adult in good health.

The chain is built from TRBV19 and TRBJ1-1; 8 bases agree with TRBD1. In germline, CDR1 is LNHDA, CDR2 SQIVND (reference sequence). The CDR3 contains 17 residues. With 6 bases clipped from V and 1 base from J, the junction kept 13 bases outside the gene matches. This CDR3 is CASSNPPRQGRNTEAFF. DNA of the CDR3: TGTGCCAGTAGCAATCCACCCAGACAGGGGAGGAACACTGAAGCTTTCTTT.

This chain connects TRBV6-2 or TRBV6-3 to TRBJ1-5; TRBD1 matches at 10 bases. The CDR3 runs to 18 residues. Trimming at V came to 5 bases and at J to 0 bases, leaving 10 bases not matched to a gene. Germline assignment: CDR1 MNHEY and CDR2 SVGEGT. The CDR3 loop reads CASSRGDRGRYSNQPQHF. In nucleotides, the CDR3 is TGTGCCAGCAGTCGGGGGGACAGGGGCCGCTATAGCAATCAGCCCCAGCATTTT.

The chain carries TRBV13 and TRBJ2-7; possibly TRBD2 for D (6 bases). CDR3 length: 14 residues. With 3 bases removed from V and 2 bases from J, the gap between germline ends came to 11 bases. Germline V gene data show CDR1 as PRHDT and CDR2 as FYEKMQ (reference sequence). DNA of the CDR3: TGTGCCAGCAGCTTCCGGGACTGGGCCTACGAGCAGTACTTC. Its translation is CASSFRDWAYEQYF.

V gene TRBV7-9 combines with J gene TRBJ2-7; TRBD2 is a possible D gene (7 bases). Germline CDR1 SEHNR, CDR2 FQNEAQ (reference sequence). The CDR3 length is 14 residues. The V end lost 5 bases, the J end lost 7 bases, and 18 bases lay between the germline ends. The CDR3: CASSRWEGGGEQYF. The CDR3 nucleotides are TGTGCCAGCAGCCGGTGGGAGGGGGGCGGAGAGCAGTACTTC.

The chain has TRBV4-2 and TRBJ2-6; D gene uncertain. There are 18 residues in the CDR3. Germline-derived CDR1 and CDR2 are LGHNA and YNFKEQ. The V end lost 0 bases, the J end lost 0 bases, and 12 bases lay between the germline ends. CDR3 residues: CASSQDLSSNSGANVLTF. DNA of the CDR3: TGTGCCAGCAGCCAAGATCTTAGCAGCAACTCTGGGGCCAACGTCCTGACTTTC.

This chain links TRBV7-2 with TRBJ2-5, with a possible D match to TRBD2 (6 bases). Germline-derived CDR1 and CDR2 are SGHTA and FQGNSA. The V and J ends lost 5 bases and 7 bases respectively, with 17 bases between them. CDR3 size: 14 residues. The CDR3 nucleotides read TGTGCCAGCAGCCCCGGGACTCCTAGGCGGACCCAGTACTTC. Residues: CASSPGTPRRTQYF.

The rearrangement uses TRBV29-1 and TRBJ1-2, with D uncertain. Germline V lookup: CDR1 SQVTM, CDR2 ANQGSEA. The V end was cut by 5 bases, the J end by 7 bases, with 11 bases between. This CDR3 contains 11 residues. The CDR3 DNA sequence: TGCAGCGTTCCTGGTTCGGCTGGCTACACCTTC. The encoded protein is CSVPGSAGYTF.

This chain connects TRBV6-5 to TRBJ2-7, with 11 bases lining up with TRBD1. V shed 6 bases and J 2 bases; nucleotides not matched to a gene: 6. CDR3 length: 15 amino acids. Germline V lookup: CDR1 MNHEY, CDR2 SVGAGI. The CDR3 here is CASRRDRGSPYEQYF. For the CDR3, the DNA is TGTGCCAGCAGGAGGGACAGGGGGTCCCCCTACGAGCAGTACTTC.

The chain uses TRBV15 and TRBJ1-3; D possibly corresponds to TRBD1 (6 bases). V dropped 4 bases and J dropped 2 bases, with 12 bases sitting between them. There are 15 residues in the CDR3. Germline loops: CDR1 LNHNV, CDR2 YYDKDF (reference sequence). The CDR3 coding sequence is TGTGCCACCAGCACCGACAGGAGCCCTGGAAACACCATATATTTT. This translates into CATSTDRSPGNTIYF.

The chain combines TRBV19 with TRBJ2-7; 7 bases map to TRBD1. The V and J ends lost 4 bases and 4 bases, in that order; junction bases with no gene match: 7. CDR3 length: 14 residues. Germline V lookup: CDR1 LNHDA, CDR2 SQIVND (reference sequence). Here the CDR3 DNA reads TGTGCCAGTAGTAGACAGGGAGTAGGGTACGAGCAGTACTTC. As protein: CASSRQGVGYEQYF.

V is TRBV5-6 and J is TRBJ2-5; 11 nucleotides line up with TRBD2. The CDR3 length is 16 residues. Trimming took 5 bases from V and 1 from J; bases not matched to a gene: 7. In germline, CDR1 is SGHDT, CDR2 YYEEEE. CDR3 nucleotide sequence: TGTGCCAGCAGGGTCACTAGCGGGGGCCTCCAAGAGACCCAGTACTTC. It codes for CASRVTSGGLQETQYF.